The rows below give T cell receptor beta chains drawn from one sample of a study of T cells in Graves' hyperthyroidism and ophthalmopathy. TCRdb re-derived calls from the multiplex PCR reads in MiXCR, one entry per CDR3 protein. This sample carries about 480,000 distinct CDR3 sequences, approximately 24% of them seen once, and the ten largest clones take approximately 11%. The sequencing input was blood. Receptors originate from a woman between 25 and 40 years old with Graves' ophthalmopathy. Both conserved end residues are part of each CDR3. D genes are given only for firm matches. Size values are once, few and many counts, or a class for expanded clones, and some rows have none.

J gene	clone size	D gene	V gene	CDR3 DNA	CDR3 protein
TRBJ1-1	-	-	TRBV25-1	TGTGCCAGCAGTGACCCCCTCCCGCGACGTCGGAACACTGAAACTTTCTTT	CASSDPLPRRRNTETFF
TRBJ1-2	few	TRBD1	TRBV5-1	TGCGCCAGCAGCCAACAAGGACAGGGCGGCTACACCTTC	CASSQQGQGGYTF
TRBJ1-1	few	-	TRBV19	TGTGCCAGTAGTATGGTCTCGTGGAGTAAAGGGGATGAAGCTTTCTTT	CASSMVSWSKGDEAFF
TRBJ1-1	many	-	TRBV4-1	TGCGCCAGCAGCCAAAACTTTCTAACTGGGAACACTGAAGCTTTCTTT	CASSQNFLTGNTEAFF
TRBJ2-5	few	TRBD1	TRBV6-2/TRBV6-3	TGTGCCAGCAAAACACCGGGACAGGGGACGGAGACCCAGTACTTC	CASKTPGQGTETQYF
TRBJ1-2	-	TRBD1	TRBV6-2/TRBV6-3	TGTGCCAGCAGCGCATACAGGGACAGGACCTATGGCTACACCTTC	CASSAYRDRTYGYTF
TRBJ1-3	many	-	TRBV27	TGTGCCAGCAGTTTTGTAGGGGTCGGAAACACCATATATTTT	CASSFVGVGNTIYF
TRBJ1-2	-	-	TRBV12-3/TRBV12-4	TGTGCCAGCAGTTTTAGCCCGACTAACTATGGCTACACCTTC	CASSFSPTNYGYTF
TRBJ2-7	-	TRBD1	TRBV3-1	TGTGCCAGCAGCCAGGGACAGGGGACGGAAGAGCAGTACTTC	CASSQGQGTEEQYF
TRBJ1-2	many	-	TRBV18	TGTGCCAGCTCACCAATTACGGCCTATGGCTACACCTTC	CASSPITAYGYTF
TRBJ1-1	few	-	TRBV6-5	TGTGCCAGCAGTTTAGTTAGTGCGAACACTGAAGCTTTCTTT	CASSLVSANTEAFF
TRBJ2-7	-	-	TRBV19	TGTGCCAGTAGTATCGCTGTGAGCTCCTACGAGCAGTACTTC	CASSIAVSSYEQYF
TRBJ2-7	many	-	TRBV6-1	TGTGCCAGCAGTCGCACGACAGGCAGCTCCTACGAGCAGTACTTC	CASSRTTGSSYEQYF
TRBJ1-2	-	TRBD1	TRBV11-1	TGTGCCTCTCAAGACGGACAGGGGATTTTGTTGGATGGCTACACCTTC	CASQDGQGILLDGYTF
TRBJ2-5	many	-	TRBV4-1	TGCGCCAGCAGCCAAGAAGGCCCCCAAGAGACCCAGTACTTC	CASSQEGPQETQYF
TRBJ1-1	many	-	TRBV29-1	TGCAGCGTTGTGCACACTGAAGCTTTCTTT	CSVVHTEAFF
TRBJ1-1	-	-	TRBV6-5	TGTGCCACCGGTTTAATTCAGACTGAAGCTTTCTTT	CATGLIQTEAFF
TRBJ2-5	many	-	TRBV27	TGTGCCAGCAGTCACGGACTGGAACAAGAGACCCAGTACTTC	CASSHGLEQETQYF
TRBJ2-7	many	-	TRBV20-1	TGCAGTGCTCCATCCGTCCGGGACAAGGGCCCCTACGAGCAGTACTTC	CSAPSVRDKGPYEQYF
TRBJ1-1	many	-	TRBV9	TGTGCCAGCAGCGTAGTTGGGATCTACACTGAAGCTTTCTTT	CASSVVGIYTEAFF
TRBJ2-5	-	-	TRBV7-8	TGTGCCAGCGAACCGGGTATACAAGAGACCCAGTACTTC	CASEPGIQETQYF
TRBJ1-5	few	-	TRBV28	TGTGCCAGCAGGTACGGCCAGAGCTATCAGCCCCAGCATTTT	CASRYGQSYQPQHF
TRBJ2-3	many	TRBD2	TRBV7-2	TGTGCCAGCAGCCTAGGACTAGCGGGGGGGGCGCAGTATTTT	CASSLGLAGGAQYF
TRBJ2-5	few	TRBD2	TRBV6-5	TGTGCCAGCAGTTACGGCGGGAGCCAGGAGACCCAGTACTTC	CASSYGGSQETQYF
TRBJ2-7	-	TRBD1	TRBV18	TGTGCCAGCCCAACTATTACAGGGGAAGGCAACGAGCAGTACTTC	CASPTITGEGNEQYF
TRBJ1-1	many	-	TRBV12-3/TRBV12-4	TGTGCCAGCAGTTCGGGCATCATGAACACTGAAGCTTTCTTT	CASSSGIMNTEAFF